This T cell receptor beta chain was retrieved from a study of shared T cell receptors in the human thymus. Trimming cost V 0 bases and J 7 bases, with 9 bases left between them. CDR3 size: 14 residues. Germline values: CDR1 LNHNV, CDR2 YYDKDF (reference sequence). Clones were sequenced by immunoSEQ multiplex PCR, and TCRdb holds only the in-frame ones, with some missing. The table includes under 850,000 clones, roughly 90% detected once. This sample also belongs to another study, concerning human thymus T cells. According to that study: Congenital heart defects were the reason for the corrective surgery that the donors, healthy Finnish infants, were having. Corrective cardiac surgery supplied the resected thymus tissue. Across thymic and blood repertoires, the usage of V and J genes appeared to be biased. Unrelated people showed highly overlapping thymic repertoires, related research reported.

The material sequenced was thymocytes. The chain is built from TRBV15 and TRBJ2-2, with a possible D match to TRBD1 (5 bases). The TCR comes from a boy younger than two with a congenital heart defect. CDR3 in amino acids: CATSRDRGSGELFF. The CDR3 bases are TGTGCCACCAGCAGAGATAGGGGCAGCGGGGAGCTGTTTTTT. The full variable domain, rest sourced from reference TRBV15 and TRBJ2-2, is DAMVIQNPRYQVTQFGKPVTLSCSQTLNHNVMYWYQQKSSQAPKLLFHYYDKDFNNEADTPDNFQSRRPNTSFCFLDIRSPGLGDTAMYLCATSRDRGSGELFFGEGSRLTVL.